Listed here are 21 T cell receptor beta chains from one sample, sequenced in a study of a mutant IDH1 vaccine in newly diagnosed glioma. The repertoire was sequenced with immunoSEQ multiplex PCR; TCRdb's copy has only in-frame clones and lacks some. The sample consists of 85,000 to 100,000 clones, just under 80% of them appearing once. As for time point: baseline, week 1 (first vaccination visit). The treatment denotes: pre-vaccination baseline after standard-of-care therapy. Here the sequenced sample was PBMCs, taken from a glioma patient treated with radiotherapy, temozolomide or both. Receptor source: a man between 35 and 55 years old with glioma.

The V gene is TRBV30, the J gene TRBJ2-7; no reliable D call. The CDR3 covers 17 residues. CDR1 and CDR2 from the germline V gene are GTSNPN and SVGIG (reference sequence). Trimming pared 2 bases from V and 5 bases from J, leaving 25 bases between. Here the CDR3 DNA reads TGTGCCTGGAGTCGGTCGGGCCAGATGACTCTCGGCCACGAGCAGTACTTC. This encodes CAWSRSGQMTLGHEQYF.

This clone has only one observation. V usage is TRBV4-3 and J usage is TRBJ2-3, with 10 bases lining up with TRBD2. This CDR3 is built from 17 residues. Germline CDR1 and CDR2: LGHNA and YSLEER. J was trimmed by 3 bases and V by 0 bases; bases with no gene match: 6. The CDR3 coding sequence is TGCGCCAGCAGCCAAGATACTAGCGGGATGGGTACAGATACGCAGTATTTT. Protein: CASSQDTSGMGTDTQYF.

The V call is TRBV28, the J call TRBJ1-5; the D gene is possibly TRBD1 (5 bases). Germline-derived CDR1 and CDR2 are MDHEN and SYDVKM. The CDR3 contains 14 residues. The germline V and J ends were trimmed by 2 bases and 1 base, with 6 bases remaining between them. CDR3: CASSLGGSNQPQHF. The CDR3 nucleotides read TGTGCCAGCAGTTTAGGGGGGAGCAATCAGCCCCAGCATTTT.

V is TRBV6-5 and J is TRBJ2-7; D unresolved. CDR1 and CDR2 (germline): MNHEY, SVGAGI. The V gene lost 7 bases and the J gene lost 0 bases, with 13 bases spanning the gap. This CDR3 has 14 residues. The CDR3, as DNA: TGTGCCAGCACCCCCCTCGGCGGCTCCTACGAGCAGTACTTC. Translating it yields CASTPLGGSYEQYF.

The CDR3, as DNA: TGTGCCAGCAGCAAACAGGGGGCGAACACCGGGGAGCTGTTTTTT. As protein: CASSKQGANTGELFF. This chain uses TRBV9 with TRBJ2-2, with 8 bases identical to TRBD1. This CDR3 region has 15 residues. Unmatched junction bases numbered 2, after V lost 4 bases and J lost 0 bases. In germline, CDR1 is SGDLS, CDR2 YYNGEE.

The chain is built from TRBV6-1 and TRBJ2-7, with D possibly being TRBD2 (5 bases). This CDR3 is 13 amino acids long. CDR1 is MNHNS and CDR2 is SASEGT in the germline V gene. The V gene lost 4 bases and the J gene lost 1 base, with 8 bases spanning the gap. The CDR3 DNA follows: TGTGCCAGCAGTGGGACTGTATCCTACGAGCAGTACTTC. Translation: CASSGTVSYEQYF.

Comment on this clone: It is unclear where the CDR3 begins or ends on the DNA, so no DNA is shown, and the CDR3 is as TCRdb lists it. This chain uses TRBV30 with TRBJ2-7; the D call of TRBD2 is as the table states it, not checked on the DNA. The CDR3 length is 15 residues, termini included. Germline V gene data show CDR1 as GTSNPN and CDR2 as SVGIG (reference sequence). CDR3 loop: CAWSMGDYTFGEQYF.

This clone occurred a few times. This chain connects TRBV2 to TRBJ1-5; TRBD1 might be the D (5 bases). Germline V gene lookup returns CDR1 SNHLY and CDR2 FYNNEI. The germline V and J ends were trimmed by 0 bases and 9 bases, with 12 bases remaining between them. This CDR3 region has 14 residues. The CDR3 is CASSEAQGILPQHF. CDR3 sequence (DNA): TGTGCCAGCAGTGAAGCGCAGGGTATCCTGCCCCAGCATTTT.

The chain joins TRBV19 to TRBJ2-5; D remains ambiguous. Germline V gene sequence: CDR1 LNHDA, CDR2 SQIVND (reference sequence). The V and J ends lost 5 bases and 5 bases respectively, with 9 bases between them. The CDR3 loop spans 12 amino acids. CDR3 sequence: CASSQRSETQYF. In nucleotides, the CDR3 is TGTGCCAGTAGTCAAAGGTCGGAGACCCAGTACTTC.

This chain uses TRBV10-3 with TRBJ2-5; the D is unclear. The V end was cut by 3 bases, the J end by 7 bases, with 18 bases between. Germline V lookup: CDR1 ENHRY, CDR2 SYGVKD. CDR3 length: 15 amino acids. CDR3 loop: CAISDWAQKGGTQYF. DNA of the CDR3: TGTGCCATCAGTGATTGGGCCCAGAAGGGCGGGACCCAGTACTTC.

The rearrangement links TRBV9 to TRBJ2-3; 7 nucleotides match TRBD1. In germline, CDR1 is SGDLS, CDR2 YYNGEE. V gave up 4 bases and J gave up 8 bases; unmatched junction bases: 10. The CDR3 extends over 14 amino acids. The CDR3 DNA is TGTGCCAGCAGCCCCCGAGAGGGGGCGGGTACGCAGTATTTT. Protein product: CASSPREGAGTQYF. The full variable domain, with the rest looked up from reference TRBV9 and TRBJ2-3, is DSGVTQTPKHLITATGQRVTLRCSPRSGDLSVYWYQQSLDQGLQFLIQYYNGEERAKGNILERFSAQQFPDLHSELNLSSLELGDSALYFCASSPREGAGTQYFGPGTRLTVL.

This clone occurred once. V and J are TRBV4-3 and TRBJ2-5; perhaps D is TRBD1 or TRBD2 (5 bases each). The ends were cut back, 4 bases at V and 4 bases at J, with 19 bases in the middle. The CDR3 loop spans 16 amino acids. Germline V gene lookup returns CDR1 LGHNA and CDR2 YSLEER. The CDR3 DNA follows: TGCGCCAGCAGCCTCCGATTAGGGATGAGGGGAGAGACCCAGTACTTC. As protein: CASSLRLGMRGETQYF.

This clone has a single count. The V call is TRBV6-5, the J call TRBJ2-2, with D tentatively TRBD2 (5 bases). V lost 6 bases, J lost 7 bases, and 15 bases lay in between. CDR1 is MNHEY, CDR2 SVGAGI, per germline. This CDR3 is 14 amino acids long. This CDR3 reads CASSRTARHGELFF. The CDR3 DNA reads as TGTGCCAGCAGCAGGACTGCTCGTCACGGGGAGCTGTTTTTT.

This chain uses TRBV7-6 with TRBJ2-5, with 10 nucleotides matching TRBD1. CDR3 length: 14 residues. V trimming: 5 bases; J trimming: 4 bases; junction bases outside the gene matches: 4. CDR1 and CDR2 from the germline V gene are SGHVS and FNYEAQ. The CDR3 loop is CASSPTGGGETQYF. The CDR3, as DNA: TGTGCCAGCAGCCCGACAGGGGGCGGAGAGACCCAGTACTTC.

V gene TRBV7-2 combines with J gene TRBJ2-5, with 14 bases lining up with TRBD2. The CDR3 is made up of 16 amino acids. Per germline, CDR1 SGHTA and CDR2 FQGNSA. V was clipped by 4 bases and J by 5 bases; unmatched bases: 6. The CDR3 is CASSSRTSGGLETQYF. The CDR3 DNA follows: TGTGCCAGCAGCTCCCGGACTAGCGGGGGGCTGGAGACCCAGTACTTC.

This chain joins TRBV7-2 and TRBJ2-5, with 12 bases lining up with TRBD2. The germline V gene has CDR1 SGHTA and CDR2 FQGNSA. V was clipped by 6 bases and J by 2 bases; unmatched bases: 4. This CDR3 is 15 amino acids long. CDR3 amino acids: CASRPSGRGQETQYF. As DNA, the CDR3 is TGTGCCAGCAGGCCTAGCGGGAGGGGGCAAGAGACCCAGTACTTC.

The count of this clone is one. The chain recombines TRBV6-6 with TRBJ2-7, with 9 bases that match TRBD1. Trimming at V came to 9 bases and at J to 1 base, leaving 4 bases not matched to a gene. The CDR3 runs 13 residues. CDR1 is MNHNY and CDR2 is SVGAGI in the germline V gene (reference sequence). CDR3 loop: CASSGTGSYEQYF. The CDR3 DNA sequence: TGTGCCAGTTCCGGGACAGGGTCCTACGAGCAGTACTTC.

The chain recombines TRBV6-1 with TRBJ2-3; D may match TRBD1 or TRBD2 (5 bases each). CDR1 and CDR2 from the germline V gene are MNHNS and SASEGT. Trimming left V 3 bases short and J 6 bases short, with 7 bases between. This CDR3 spans 12 amino acids. DNA for the CDR3: TGTGCCAGCAGTGAGTGGGGGGATACGCAGTATTTT. It yields the protein CASSEWGDTQYF.

The genes are TRBV4-2 and TRBJ1-1, with D possibly TRBD1 on 6 matching bases. The V gene lost 7 bases and the J gene lost 2 bases, with 11 bases spanning the gap. The CDR3 runs to 13 residues. Germline assignment: CDR1 LGHNA and CDR2 YNFKEQ. CDR3 sequence reads: CASTTGLNTEAFF. The CDR3, as DNA: TGTGCCAGCACCACAGGGTTAAACACTGAAGCTTTCTTT.

This clone was recorded once. A junction boundary mismatches the germline segment, possibly from a read error. The chain employs TRBV19 and TRBJ2-5; 7 bases align to TRBD2. Germline lookup yields CDR1 LNHDA and CDR2 SQIVND (reference sequence). The CDR3 runs 11 residues. The CDR3: CATRSGGLPHF. The CDR3 nucleotides are TGTGCCACCAGATCGGGGGGTCTCCCTCACTTC.

The chain has TRBV6-5 and TRBJ1-1; 8 bases are shared with TRBD1. Germline V CDR1 and CDR2: MNHEY, SVGAGI. The length of the CDR3 is 14 residues. V was pared by 6 bases and J by 6 bases, with 9 bases of the junction left unmatched. CDR3 sequence: CASRRQGNRAEAFF. DNA of the CDR3: TGTGCCAGCAGGAGACAGGGGAATCGGGCTGAAGCTTTCTTT.